This T cell receptor (beta chain) was obtained from a study of blood T cell repertoires in COVID-19. Study-wide context: The United States, Italy and Spain were the sources of the acute and convalescent COVID-19 samples. T cells, B-cell-depleted T cells, or PBMCs provided the cDNA or gDNA that served as material.

Under the authors' procedure: Amplified reference gene primers provided the basis for estimating nucleated cell counts. Using immunoSEQ multiplex PCR, the repertoire was profiled, and TCRdb retains in-frame clones only, with some absent. The V and J calls and clone size come from that table; D and trimming were worked out from the DNA. In the table there are about 120,000 clones, around 80% of which are singletons. The TCR was taken from a woman older than 75 with acute or convalescent COVID-19. Sequences were obtained from peripheral blood.

The CDR3 sequence: CASSLPGGARTEAFF. The CDR3 region has the DNA TGTGCCAGCAGTCTCCCTGGGGGCGCGAGGACTGAAGCTTTCTTT. The rearrangement links TRBV6-2 or TRBV6-3 to TRBJ1-1; tentatively, D is TRBD1 (6 bases). Trimming took off 5 bases at V and 5 bases at J, with 18 bases between the two ends. Per the germline V gene, CDR1 is MNHEY and CDR2 is SVGEGT. The CDR3 covers 15 residues.